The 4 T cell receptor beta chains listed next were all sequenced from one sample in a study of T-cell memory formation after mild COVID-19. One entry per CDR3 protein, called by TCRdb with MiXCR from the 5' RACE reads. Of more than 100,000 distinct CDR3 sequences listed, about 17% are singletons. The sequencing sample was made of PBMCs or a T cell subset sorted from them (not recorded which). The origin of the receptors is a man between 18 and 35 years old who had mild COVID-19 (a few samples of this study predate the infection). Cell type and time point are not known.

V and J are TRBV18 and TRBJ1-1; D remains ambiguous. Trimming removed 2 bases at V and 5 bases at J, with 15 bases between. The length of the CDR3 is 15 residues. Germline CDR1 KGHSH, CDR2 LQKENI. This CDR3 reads CASSPFQADGTEAFF. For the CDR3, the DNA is TGTGCCAGCTCACCATTTCAGGCGGACGGGACTGAAGCTTTCTTT. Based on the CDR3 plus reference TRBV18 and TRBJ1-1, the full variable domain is NAGVMQNPRHLVRRRGQEARLRCSPMKGHSHVYWYRQLPEEGLKFMVYLQKENIIDESGMPKERFSAEFPKEGPSILRIQQVVRGDSAAYFCASSPFQADGTEAFFGQGTRLTVV.

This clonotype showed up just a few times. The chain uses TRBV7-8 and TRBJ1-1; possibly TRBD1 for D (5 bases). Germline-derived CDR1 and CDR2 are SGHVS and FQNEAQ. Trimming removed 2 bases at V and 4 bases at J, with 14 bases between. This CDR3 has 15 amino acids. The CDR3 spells CASSLLVGGVTEAFF. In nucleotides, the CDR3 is TGTGCCAGCAGCTTACTTGTGGGGGGGGTCACTGAAGCTTTCTTT.

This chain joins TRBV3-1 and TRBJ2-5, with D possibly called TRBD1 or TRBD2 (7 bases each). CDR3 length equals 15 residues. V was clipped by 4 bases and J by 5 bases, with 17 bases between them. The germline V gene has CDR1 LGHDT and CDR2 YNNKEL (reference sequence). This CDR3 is CASSLTSGGVETQYF. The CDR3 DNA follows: TGTGCCAGCAGCCTGACCTCAGGGGGGGTTGAGACCCAGTACTTC.

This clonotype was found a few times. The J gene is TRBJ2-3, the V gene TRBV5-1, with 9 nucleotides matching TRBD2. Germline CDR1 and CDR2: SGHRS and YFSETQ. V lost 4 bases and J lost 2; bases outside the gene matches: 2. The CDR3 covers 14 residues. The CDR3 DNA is TGCGCCAGCAGCAGGACTAGCGACACAGATACGCAGTATTTT. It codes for CASSRTSDTDTQYF.